This T cell receptor beta chain was observed in a study of blood T cells in healthy people across ages (dated by TCRdb to 2014 to 2015). Background on the whole study: In model experiments, template switching captured about one uniquely barcoded TCR beta cDNA molecule for every two T cells. To track age-related changes in TCR beta repertoire diversity, the study relied on deep sequencing normalized with unique cDNA molecular identifiers. The donors were divided into four age groups: young (average around 16 years), middle-aged (about 39), aged (about 60) and long-lived (roughly 88). To avoid experimental bias, donors of different ages were randomly spread across the sequencing lanes. Using the same blood draw, the study looked at two additional independent replicas of 1 million unique cDNA reads for two donors, one aged 18 to 29 and the other aged 80 or older.

Its CDR3 holds 14 amino acids, cysteine through phenylalanine. Left in the record is the CDR3 DNA by itself, 42 bases read in frame from the first base. CDR1 and CDR2, per the germline V gene (reference sequence), are MNHEY and SMNVEV. The V end loses 2 bases and the J end loses 3 bases, and a stretch of 7 bases separates them. What the work shows at the level of the full study, not this receptor alone: Donor CMV infection status was unknown, potentially confounding age-related changes in expanded clonotypes. Compared with the aged group, the long-lived group had more naive CD4+ T cells, fewer expanded clones and increased TCR diversity, suggesting age selection. Conclusive comparison of naive and antigen-experienced compartments was prevented by the profiling of bulk unsorted PBMCs. The percentage of naive T cells measured by flow cytometry correlated strongly with observed TCR beta diversity. Total diversity estimates from one million sequenced T cells were considered lower bounds and underestimates. Observed TCR beta diversity per million T cells fell roughly linearly with age, and a significant reduction was already apparent by age around 40.

About this clonotype itself: The antigen it binds to is not known. There are no base qualities to consult, and no much larger clone falls within one base.

The library was obtained by 5' RACE. Sequencing was performed on an Illumina HiSeq 2500. A second PCR of about 7 to 12 cycles was performed with a sample-barcoded 5' primer and a J-beta primer mix. A template-switch 5' adaptor carrying 12 random nucleotides introduced a unique molecular identifier onto each TCR beta cDNA molecule. Each sample yielded at least 2.5 million CDR3-containing paired-end reads. The Mint cDNA synthesis kit, primed by a TRBC-specific oligonucleotide, was used to synthesize first-strand cDNA from all RNA. Following uracil-DNA glycosylase treatment, all cDNA underwent a first 18-cycle PCR with the universal primers M1SS and BC2_uni_R. On the authors' methods: Each sample was normalized by randomly selecting 1 million high-quality reads, each carrying a distinct molecular identifier. Instead of being binned into consensus sequences, reads that shared molecular identifiers were thrown out. MiTCR, set to a Q25 quality threshold and the strictest error-elimination algorithm, was used for CDR3 identification, clonotype clustering and error correction. A nonparametric unseen species model with Euler transformation was used to estimate a lower bound on total TCR beta diversity. TCRdb handled the public reads itself, with Q25 trimming in fastp and clone calling in MiXCR, and kept productive beta chains. When rows share a CDR3 protein, they turn into one entry using the most common DNA and genes. The V and J calls and clone size come from TCRdb's table, not from the authors' own analysis. This sample holds about 640,000 distinct CDR3 sequences; approximately 50% were observed only once. The ten largest clones represent more than 35% of the sample.

The donors were roughly 40 Caucasian individuals from Russia, aged 6 to 90 years, who were systemically healthy. Each donor gave roughly 9 milliliters of peripheral blood, drawn into EDTA-treated Vacutainer tubes. PBMCs were isolated by Ficoll-Paque density-gradient centrifugation, with at least 6 million obtained per sample. Trizol reagent was used to extract total RNA from PBMCs, with at least 6 micrograms per sample. For every donor, flow cytometry on a PBMC aliquot measured the percentage of naive CD45RAhigh/CD27high T cells. Material for sequencing was blood. This TCR was recovered from a man in his sixties in good health. Here the chain combines TRBV27 and TRBJ1-4; the D gene identity is not certain. The nucleotides are TGTGCCAGCAGTTTAGCCGGGCCTAATGAAAAACTGTTTTTT. Protein translation: CASSLAGPNEKLFF.